This entry is about one T cell receptor (beta chain). This clone was detected once. No antigen is known for it. Base qualities are not recorded, but no much larger clone differs from it by a single base. This specimen comes from a study of blood T cell repertoires in COVID-19 (dated by TCRdb to about 2020). Study-level background: Samples covering the acute and convalescent phases of COVID-19 were provided by collaborators in the United States, Italy and Spain. The repertoires were made available in a free public database intended to serve as a resource for research on the immune response to SARS-CoV-2. HLA class I and class II types, where available, came from metadata supplied by the sample provider rather than from assay-based typing. The samples were drawn from two sources: the first 160 participants of the ongoing ImmuneRACE study, and 1,200 or so subjects contributed by 6 global collaborators. The dataset comprised deeply sampled blood TCRbeta repertoires from subjects exposed to, actively infected with, or recovered from COVID-19. Nearly every sample came with metadata listing a de-identified subject ID, COVID-19 status, age in years and sex. The material from the prospective study consisted of cDNA or gDNA derived from T cells, B-cell-depleted T cells, or PBMCs. The research as a whole found: The quantity of clinical and demographic metadata differed by source and by participant and was supplied without curation.

CDR3 length: 13 amino acids, cysteine to phenylalanine. CDR3 DNA only is kept here, 39 bases in frame from base 1. The germline V gene (reference sequence) gives CDR1 as SEHNR and CDR2 as FQNEAQ. V is reduced by 4 bases and J by 10 bases, leaving a spacing of 15 bases between them. Enrolling through a virtual design, the prospective study's participants ranged in age from roughly 18 to 95 years and lived across some 22 United States geographic areas. In the prospective study, participants were assigned to cohorts based on the clinical history participants reported in a screening survey and a study questionnaire. ImmuneRACE Cohort 3 recovered participants were defined by two consecutive negative NP/OP PCR tests, healthcare professional clearance, or symptom resolution. Each participant in the prospective study had whole blood, serum and a nasopharyngeal or oropharyngeal swab collected by mobile phlebotomists. Participants in the prospective study had the option to provide additional blood draws and questionnaires over a roughly 2-month period. Before DNA extraction, blood samples from the prospective study were shipped at room temperature or frozen.

TCRbeta CDR3 regions were amplified from genomic DNA by means of the immunoSEQ Assay, a bias-controlled multiplex PCR. As for how the authors treated the data: The number of nucleated cells in each sample was estimated by amplification of reference gene primers within the assay. To quantify the absolute abundance of each unique TCRbeta CDR3 rearrangement, sequence reads were collapsed and filtered. For each sample, productive Simpson clonality was calculated by taking the square root of Simpson's diversity index across productive rearrangements. TCRdb provides this immuneACCESS table in a form limited to in-frame rearrangements. Some clones are lacking; in checked studies, under half of them reflect an unresolved V gene, and why the rest are absent is not known. V and J calls and clone size are as listed in that table; D and trimming were resolved from the DNA. The sample table shows about 480,000 clones, and approximately 87% are seen once. The top ten constitute about 2% of the sample.

This TCR was recovered from a woman in her thirties or forties who had recovered from COVID-19. The rearrangement combines TRBV7-9 with TRBJ2-3, with no D gene named confidently. The source material was PBMCs or T cells enriched from blood (not recorded which). The nucleotides are TGTGCCAGCAGCTCCAACCCGAGCAACCCGCAGTATTTT. It encodes CASSSNPSNPQYF.